Presented here are 9 T cell receptor beta chains from one specimen sequenced in a study of blood T cells in healthy people across ages. With a J-beta primer mix and a sample-barcoded 5' primer, a second PCR ran about 6 to 11 cycles. TCRdb reprocessed the 5' RACE reads via MiXCR and lists one record per CDR3 protein. This sample carries around 1,500,000 distinct CDR3 sequences, 28% of them seen once, and the ten largest clones take around 7.7%. The source material was blood. The receptor set was obtained from a woman between 25 and 40 years old in good health.

This chain joins TRBV6-2 or TRBV6-3 and TRBJ2-4; tentatively, D is TRBD2 (6 bases). The CDR3 extends over 12 amino acids. Germline V CDR1 and CDR2: MNHEY, SVGEGT. V was trimmed by 2 bases and J by 14 bases, leaving 13 bases between them. CDR3 nucleotide sequence: TGTGCCAGCAGTTACAGAGTAGCGGATAAGTACTTC. Its protein product is CASSYRVADKYF.

The sample holds a few counts of this clonotype. The chain joins TRBV11-3 to TRBJ2-3; D tentatively fits TRBD1 or TRBD2 (5 bases each). CDR3 length: 15 residues. Germline assignment: CDR1 SGHNT and CDR2 YENEEA. V gave up 1 base and J gave up 3 bases, with 11 bases separating them. CDR3 coding DNA: TGTGCCAGCAGCTTAGCCACGGGGCGGACAGATACGCAGTATTTT. It translates to CASSLATGRTDTQYF. Drawing the rest from reference TRBV11-3 and TRBJ2-3, the complete variable domain is EAGVVQSPRYKIIEKKQPVAFWCNPISGHNTLYWYLQNLGQGPELLIRYENEEAVDDSQLPKDRFSAERLKGVDSTLKIQPAELGDSAVYLCASSLATGRTDTQYFGPGTRLTVL.

The rearrangement links TRBV11-1 to TRBJ2-1; possible D gene TRBD1, 6 bases. The V gene's germline CDR1 is SGHAT and CDR2 FQDESV (reference sequence). The CDR3 contains 15 residues. V was cut by 7 bases and J by 2 bases, with 15 bases left in between. The CDR3 sequence is CASNQQGRAYNEQFF. The CDR3 region has the DNA TGTGCCAGCAACCAACAGGGTCGGGCCTACAATGAGCAGTTCTTC.

The rearrangement uses TRBV15 and TRBJ2-3, with a tentative D call TRBD2 (7 bases). Per germline, CDR1 LNHNV and CDR2 YYDKDF (reference sequence). V dropped 0 bases and J dropped 2 bases, with 15 bases sitting between them. The CDR3 consists of 17 residues. The chain's CDR3 is CATSREGGAGLTDTQYF. The CDR3 coding sequence is TGTGCCACCAGCAGAGAAGGGGGAGCGGGGCTCACAGATACGCAGTATTTT. The variable domain in full, completed from reference TRBV15 and TRBJ2-3, reads DAMVIQNPRYQVTQFGKPVTLSCSQTLNHNVMYWYQQKSSQAPKLLFHYYDKDFNNEADTPDNFQSRRPNTSFCFLDIRSPGLGDTAMYLCATSREGGAGLTDTQYFGPGTRLTVL.

This chain links TRBV12-3 or TRBV12-4 with TRBJ1-5; 7 bases match TRBD1. J was trimmed by 4 bases and V by 0 bases; bases with no gene match: 6. There are 16 residues in the CDR3. Here the CDR3 DNA reads TGTGCCAGCAGTTTAGCGGGACAGAGGTCAAATCAGCCCCAGCATTTT. Its translation is CASSLAGQRSNQPQHF.

This clonotype has only a few counts. This chain uses TRBV27 with TRBJ1-2; maybe TRBD1 (5 bases). Germline-derived CDR1 and CDR2 are MNHEY and SMNVEV (reference sequence). The CDR3 runs 13 residues. Trimming took 6 bases from V and 8 from J, leaving 16 bases between them. Written as DNA, the CDR3 is TGTGCCAGCAGCTTGTGGGGCGGTGGGGGCTACACCTTC. Translating gives CASSLWGGGGYTF.

As to this clonotype: A read error is possible here, since a much larger clone lies one base away. Written as DNA, the CDR3 is TGTGCCAGCAGCCAACCTGCGGGGGGGCCTTCGAATGAGCAGTACTTC. As protein: CASSQPAGGPSNEQYF. This chain joins TRBV6-5 and TRBJ2-1, with 9 bases aligning to TRBD2. The better agreement between TRBJ2-7 and the DNA end casts doubt on the J call. CDR1 and CDR2 (germline): MNHEY, SVGAGI. CDR3 length equals 16 residues.

This clonotype was found a few times. This could be a read error, since a much larger clone is one nucleotide away. In DNA, the CDR3 is TGTGCCAGCAGAACTGTTACCTACGAGCAGTTCTTC. Amino acid sequence: CASRTVTYEQFF. The genes are TRBV28 and TRBJ2-1; D uncertain. Trimming pared 6 bases from V and 10 bases from J, leaving 13 bases between. Germline CDR1 is MDHEN and CDR2 is SYDVKM. The CDR3 runs 12 residues. Full variable domain (remainder filled in from reference TRBV28 and TRBJ2-1): DVKVTQSSRYLVKRTGEKVFLECVQDMDHENMFWYRQDPGLGLRLIYFSYDVKMKEKGDIPEGYSVSREKKERFSLILESASTNQTSMYLCASRTVTYEQFFGPGTRLTVL.

The J gene is TRBJ1-5, the V gene TRBV28; the D gene is possibly TRBD1 (5 bases). The CDR3 consists of 15 residues. The V end was cut by 6 bases, the J end by 4 bases, with 16 bases between. Germline loops: CDR1 MDHEN, CDR2 SYDVKM. In nucleotides, the CDR3 is TGTGCCAGCAGGGAATCAGGGTTTAAAAATCAGCCCCAGCATTTT. As protein: CASRESGFKNQPQHF.